The rows below give T cell receptor beta chains drawn from one sample of a study of cytomegalovirus exposure and HLA in healthy donors. The repertoire was sequenced with immunoSEQ multiplex PCR; TCRdb's copy has only in-frame clones and lacks some. The table records some 100,000 clones, roughly 75% of them present only once. What was sequenced was PBMCs. These receptors came from a male donor in good health and CMV-seropositive. CDR3s include the opening cysteine and the closing phenylalanine or tryptophan. Each record gives: V gene, clone size, CDR3 length, J gene, D gene, CDR3 protein, CDR3 DNA. The D gene is left open where the match is weak. Some rows have no size entry. The others give once, few or many, or a class for an expanded clone.

TRBV27	NA	16	TRBJ1-2	NA	CASSLRAGGPNYGYTF	TGTGCCAGCAGTTTAAGGGCGGGAGGACCTAACTATGGCTACACCTTC
TRBV7-3	NA	16	TRBJ2-7	TRBD2	CASSLGLSGGPGEQYF	TGTGCCAGCAGCTTAGGTCTTAGCGGGGGGCCGGGCGAGCAGTACTTC
TRBV27	once	11	TRBJ2-2	NA	CASYNTGELFF	TGTGCCAGCTATAACACCGGGGAGCTGTTTTTT
TRBV19	NA	18	TRBJ1-5	TRBD1	CASSPTGRQRWGNQPQHF	TGTGCCAGTAGTCCGACAGGGAGACAAAGATGGGGCAATCAGCCCCAGCATTTT
TRBV5-4	many	18	TRBJ2-7	TRBD2	CASSRTSASGGGPYEQYF	TGTGCCAGCAGCCGCACCAGCGCCAGCGGGGGGGGACCCTACGAGCAGTACTTC
TRBV2	NA	12	TRBJ1-1	NA	CASSARDSEAFF	TGTGCCAGCAGCGCACGGGACTCTGAAGCTTTCTTT
TRBV5-1	few	14	TRBJ1-5	NA	CASSLVAGNQPQHF	TGCGCCAGCAGCTTGGTGGCAGGGAATCAGCCCCAGCATTTT
TRBV9	NA	18	TRBJ2-2	TRBD2	CASSVGLAGNANTGELFF	TGTGCCAGCAGCGTAGGACTAGCGGGGAACGCGAACACCGGGGAGCTGTTTTTT
TRBV25-1	NA	13	TRBJ1-4	NA	CASSSRVKEKLFF	TGTGCCAGCAGTTCCAGGGTTAAAGAAAAACTGTTTTTT
TRBV30	NA	14	TRBJ1-1	TRBD1	CAWSEGQGLTEAFF	TGTGCCTGGAGCGAAGGACAGGGCCTCACTGAAGCTTTCTTT
TRBV6-4	NA	16	TRBJ2-1	TRBD2	CASSDSPSGGSNEQFF	TGTGCCAGCAGTGACTCCCCTAGCGGGGGGTCCAATGAGCAGTTCTTC
TRBV7-7	NA	14	TRBJ2-1	NA	CASSFVAGANEQFF	TGTGCCAGCAGCTTCGTGGCGGGGGCCAATGAGCAGTTCTTC
TRBV4-1	NA	16	TRBJ2-7	TRBD1	CASSQDRTGRRAEQYF	TGCGCCAGCAGCCAAGATAGGACAGGGAGGAGGGCCGAGCAGTACTTC
TRBV7-6	NA	15	TRBJ2-5	TRBD1	CASSASGTEGETQYF	TGTGCCAGCAGCGCCTCCGGGACAGAGGGAGAGACCCAGTACTTC
TRBV4-2	NA	14	TRBJ2-7	NA	CASSQDLGGYEQYF	TGTGCCAGCAGCCAAGATTTAGGAGGCTACGAGCAGTACTTC
TRBV7-3	NA	15	TRBJ2-2	NA	CASSYAHGGPGELFF	TGTGCCAGCAGCTACGCCCATGGGGGCCCCGGGGAGCTGTTTTTT
TRBV5-1	NA	14	TRBJ1-5	NA	CASSPSSSNQPQHF	TGCGCCAGCAGCCCTTCTTCTAGCAATCAGCCCCAGCATTTT
TRBV30	NA	15	TRBJ2-7	TRBD1	CAWSARGGLRYEQYF	TGTGCCTGGAGTGCTAGAGGGGGCCTCCGCTACGAGCAGTACTTC